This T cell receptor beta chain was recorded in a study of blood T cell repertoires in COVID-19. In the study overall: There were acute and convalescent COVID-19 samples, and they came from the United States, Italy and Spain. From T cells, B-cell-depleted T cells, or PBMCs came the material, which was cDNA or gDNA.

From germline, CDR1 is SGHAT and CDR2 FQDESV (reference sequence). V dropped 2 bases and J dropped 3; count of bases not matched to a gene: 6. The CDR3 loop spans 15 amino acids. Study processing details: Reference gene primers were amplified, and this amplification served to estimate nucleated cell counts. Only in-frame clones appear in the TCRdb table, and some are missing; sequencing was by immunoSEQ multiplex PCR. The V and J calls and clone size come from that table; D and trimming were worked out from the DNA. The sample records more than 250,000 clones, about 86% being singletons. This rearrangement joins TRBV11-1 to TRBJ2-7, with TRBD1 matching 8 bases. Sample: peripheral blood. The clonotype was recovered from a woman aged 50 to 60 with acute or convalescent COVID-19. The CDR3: CASSLKQGEFYEQYF. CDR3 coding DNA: TGTGCCAGCAGCTTAAAACAGGGGGAATTCTACGAGCAGTACTTC.